Each of the 23 T cell receptor beta chains below was sequenced from the same sample in a study of Tregs in tolerant kidney transplant recipients. Generated by immunoSEQ multiplex PCR, the TCRdb table keeps only in-frame clones and is missing some. Reported are several thousand clones; the ten largest clones contain about two fifths. Recipients received nonmyeloablative bone marrow transplants from related graft donors, with transient mixed chimerism. Specimen: CD8+ T cells from blood (PBMCs), collected 12 months after the transplant. Receptors were obtained from a human patient who received a combined kidney and bone marrow transplant. The graft donor may have given rise to some T cells.

As regards this clone: From the germline J gene comes the end of the CDR3, since the read stops 3 residues before it. The chain has TRBV2 and TRBJ2-7; no clear D gene. V was shortened by 1 base and J by 3 bases, with 10 bases between the two germline ends. The CDR3 has 14 residues. The V gene's germline CDR1 is SNHLY and CDR2 FYNNEI. Incomplete CDR3 DNA: TGTGCCAGCAGTGAAGGGCTAGTGAGCTACGAG. Translated: CASSEGLVSYE. The full CDR3 is CASSEGLVSYEQYF.

On this clone itself: Coverage ceases 3 residues before the CDR3 finishes, and the germline J gene fills in the end. J is TRBJ2-2 and V is TRBV29-1; TRBD2 agrees at 7 bases. Trimming cost V 5 bases and J 7 bases; bases outside gene matches: 13. This CDR3 is built from 15 residues. Germline values: CDR1 SQVTM, CDR2 ANQGSEA. The sequenced part of the CDR3 DNA is TGCAGCGTTCAGGTTCGGGGGGAATCAGGCGGGGAG. This sequence encodes CSVQVRGESGGE. The entire CDR3 reads CSVQVRGESGGELFF.

Concerning this clone: The CDR3 extends 3 residues past the end of the read, so its final part is completed from the germline J gene. The gene calls are TRBV7-8 and TRBJ2-7; TRBD2 is a possible D gene (5 bases). V was cut by 1 base and J by 0 bases, with 10 bases left in between. In germline, CDR1 is SGHVS, CDR2 FQNEAQ. The CDR3 has 15 residues. CDR3: CASSLVGGLSYEQYF. Partial CDR3 DNA: TGTGCCAGCAGCTTAGTAGGCGGGCTCTCCTACGAG.

CDR3 protein: CASRQEPNTGELFF. The CDR3 DNA, read in part, is TGTGCCAGCAGACAGGAGCCGAACACCGGGGAG. V gene TRBV7-6 combines with J gene TRBJ2-2; the D gene is possibly TRBD1 (5 bases). The CDR3 end falls 3 residues outside the read, so it is completed with the germline J gene. CDR3 length: 14 residues. CDR1 is SGHVS, CDR2 FNYEAQ, per germline. Trimming removed 6 bases from V and 0 bases from J, with 8 bases in between.

Worth noting for this clone: The read finishes 3 residues shy of the CDR3 end, and the germline J gene is used to complete it. V is TRBV19 and J is TRBJ2-3; D not resolved. The CDR3 is 16 residues long. Trimming took 3 bases from V and 2 from J, leaving 15 bases between them. Germline CDR1 and CDR2: LNHDA and SQIVND (reference sequence). The CDR3: CASSMEIAAYTDTQYF. The DNA read from the CDR3 is TGTGCCAGTAGTATGGAAATAGCAGCCTACACAGATACG.

Note on this clone: The read falls 3 residues short of the CDR3 end, and the missing part is taken from the germline J gene. The chain is built from TRBV7-7 and TRBJ2-7; 9 bases agree with TRBD2. This CDR3 has 15 residues. Germline V gives CDR1 SSHAT, CDR2 FNYEAQ (reference sequence). The junction had 5 bases not matched to a gene; V was cut back by 3 bases and J by 2 bases. The part of the CDR3 DNA that was read is TGTGCCAGCAGCTTGGGGGCTAGCGGGACCTACGAG. Encoded protein: CASSLGASGTYE. The CDR3 in full is CASSLGASGTYEQYF.

The sequenced part of the CDR3 DNA is TGCGCCAGCAGCCAAGATAGGAGGGTACTAGCCAAAAACATT. Translated: CASSQDRRVLAKNI. The CDR3 in full is CASSQDRRVLAKNIQYF. The rearrangement links TRBV4-1 to TRBJ2-4, with a tentative D call TRBD2 (6 bases). The CDR3 end falls 3 residues outside the read, so it is completed with the germline J gene. The CDR3 consists of 17 residues. Deletions cut 0 bases from V and 0 bases from J, with 12 bases between. Germline V lookup: CDR1 MGHRA, CDR2 YSYEKL.

Regarding this clone: The read is 3 residues too short to cover the CDR3 end, so that end is filled in from the germline J gene. The chain employs TRBV19 and TRBJ1-6, with a weak D call TRBD1 (6 bases). V lost 7 bases and J 11 bases, leaving 12 bases between the germline ends. Germline-derived CDR1 and CDR2 are LNHDA and SQIVND (reference sequence). This CDR3 contains 12 residues. Here the CDR3 reads CASMQGSTPLHF. The DNA read from the CDR3 is TGTGCCAGTATGCAGGGGAGTACACCC.

A note on this clone: The observed sequence ends 3 residues before the CDR3 terminus, with the missing tail filled in from the germline J gene. The V and J genes are TRBV7-9 and TRBJ1-4; 8 bases map to TRBD1. Germline V gives CDR1 SEHNR, CDR2 FQNEAQ (reference sequence). The CDR3 loop spans 15 amino acids. J gave up 7 bases and V 5 bases, and 9 bases lay outside the gene matches. Here the CDR3 reads CASSPLDRDVEKLFF. The CDR3 bases that were read are TGTGCCAGCAGCCCCTTGGACAGGGATGTTGAAAAA. The full variable domain, in which reference TRBV7-9 and TRBJ1-4 provide the parts outside the CDR3, is DTGVSQNPRHKITKRGQNVTFRCDPISEHNRLYWYRQTLGQGPEFLTYFQNEAQLEKSRLLSDRFSAERPKGSFSTLEIQRTEQGDSAMYLCASSPLDRDVEKLFFGSGTQLSVL.

As for this clone: The read terminates 3 residues before the CDR3 end, so the remaining end is supplied by the germline J gene. V gene TRBV27 combines with J gene TRBJ2-1, with D unresolved. The CDR3 runs 13 residues. Trimming removed 8 bases at V and 3 bases at J, with 11 bases between. Per the germline V gene, CDR1 is MNHEY and CDR2 is SMNVEV (reference sequence). The CDR3 DNA, read in part, is TGTGCCAGCTCGGTAAAGGGCTACAATGAG. It yields the protein CASSVKGYNE. The entire CDR3 protein reads CASSVKGYNEQFF.

As concerns this clone: The read terminates 3 residues ahead of where the CDR3 ends, so the germline J gene completes it. This chain links TRBV20-1 with TRBJ2-7; weak D call: TRBD1 (5 bases). The CDR3 contains 10 residues. V lost 7 bases to trimming and J lost 2 bases, with 6 bases between them. Looked up from germline, CDR1 is DFQATT and CDR2 is SNEGSKA (reference sequence). The CDR3 loop reads CSVQAYEQYF. The covered CDR3 bases are TGCAGTGTACAGGCCTACGAG.

A note on this clone: The read gets to within 3 residues of the CDR3 end, and the germline J gene fills in the rest. The chain recombines TRBV19 with TRBJ2-1; D not resolved. Looked up from germline, CDR1 is LNHDA and CDR2 is SQIVND (reference sequence). This CDR3 has 14 amino acids. The V and J ends lost 0 bases and 0 bases respectively, with 3 bases between them. CDR3 DNA, as far as it was read: TGTGCCAGTAGTATAGACGGCTCCTACAATGAG. Encoded protein: CASSIDGSYNE. The CDR3 reads in full as CASSIDGSYNEQFF.

Details on this clone: The read is 3 residues too short to cover the CDR3 end, so that end is filled in from the germline J gene. The rearrangement links TRBV20-1 to TRBJ1-2, with 7 nucleotides matching TRBD1. Germline V CDR1 and CDR2: DFQATT, SNEGSKA (reference sequence). The CDR3 contains 15 residues. V was clipped by 0 bases and J by 4 bases; unmatched bases: 8. The covered CDR3 bases are TGCAGTGCTAGAGATTCAGACAGGGTGGCCTATGGC. Translation: CSARDSDRVAYG. The full-length CDR3 reads as CSARDSDRVAYGYTF.

In regard to this clone: The read finishes 3 residues shy of the CDR3 end, and the germline J gene is used to complete it. The chain couples TRBV19 to TRBJ1-1; D ambiguous. CDR1 is LNHDA, CDR2 SQIVND, per germline (reference sequence). Trimming left V 3 bases short and J 4 bases short, with 12 bases between. There are 14 residues in the CDR3. The CDR3 here is CASSIDYETTEAFF. Incomplete CDR3 DNA: TGTGCCAGTAGTATCGACTACGAGACCACTGAA.

Concerning this clone itself: Coverage ceases 3 residues before the CDR3 finishes, and the germline J gene fills in the end. The rearrangement joins TRBV7-9 to TRBJ2-7, with a possible D match to TRBD2 (7 bases). Germline V gene data show CDR1 as SEHNR and CDR2 as FQNEAQ (reference sequence). Trimming took off 5 bases at V and 5 bases at J, with 10 bases between the two ends. The CDR3 is made up of 12 amino acids. CDR3 bases read: TGTGCCAGCAGCGAGGGGGGGAACGAG. This translates into CASSEGGNE. The full CDR3 is CASSEGGNEQYF.

On this clone itself: Read sequence stops 3 residues before the CDR3 end, and the germline J gene provides the missing end. The chain has TRBV19 and TRBJ2-7; D perhaps matches TRBD2 (6 bases). Germline lookup yields CDR1 LNHDA and CDR2 SQIVND (reference sequence). Between the trimmed V and J ends, which lost 1 base and 0 bases, there was a span of 10 bases. CDR3 length: 15 residues. Incomplete CDR3 DNA: TGTGCCAGTAGTATAGGCCTAGCGAGCTCCTACGAG. Translation: CASSIGLASSYE. In full, the CDR3 is CASSIGLASSYEQYF.

Of note for this clone: Read data end 3 residues before the CDR3 end; the end is taken from the germline J gene. The chain recombines TRBV18 with TRBJ2-3, with 8 bases fitting TRBD2. The CDR3 consists of 18 residues. Germline loops: CDR1 KGHSH, CDR2 LQKENI. Unmatched junction bases numbered 10, after V lost 0 bases and J lost 2 bases. The sequenced CDR3 bases are TGTGCCAGCTCACCACCCGTTAGCGGGAATGGAGCCACAGATACG. Protein product: CASSPPVSGNGATDT. The CDR3 as a whole reads CASSPPVSGNGATDTQYF. Full variable domain (rest looked up from reference TRBV18 and TRBJ2-3): NAGVMQNPRHLVRRRGQEARLRCSPMKGHSHVYWYRQLPEEGLKFMVYLQKENIIDESGMPKERFSAEFPKEGPSILRIQQVVRGDSAAYFCASSPPVSGNGATDTQYFGPGTRLTVL.

Of note for this clone: The read gets to within 3 residues of the CDR3 end, and the germline J gene fills in the rest. This chain joins TRBV5-4 and TRBJ2-2; D perhaps matches TRBD2 (5 bases). CDR1 and CDR2 (germline): SGHNT, YYREEE (reference sequence). Trimming took off 10 bases at V and 5 bases at J, with 12 bases between the two ends. The CDR3 spans 12 residues. This CDR3 is CAGLAATGELFF. The sequenced CDR3 bases are TGTGCCGGTCTAGCAGCAACCGGGGAG.

Turning to this clone: The missing CDR3 end, 3 residues past where the read stops, is filled in from the germline J gene. This chain uses TRBV19 with TRBJ2-1; TRBD1 is a possible D gene (5 bases). With 3 bases removed from V and 9 bases from J, the gap between germline ends came to 12 bases. This CDR3 is 13 amino acids long. Germline V lookup: CDR1 LNHDA, CDR2 SQIVND (reference sequence). CDR3 loop: CASSILGAGEQFF. The sequenced CDR3 bases are TGTGCCAGTAGTATCTTAGGGGCAGGTGAG. Based on the CDR3 plus reference TRBV19 and TRBJ2-1, the full variable domain is DGGITQSPKYLFRKEGQNVTLSCEQNLNHDAMYWYRQDPGQGLRLIYYSQIVNDFQKGDIAEGYSVSREKKESFPLTVTSAQKNPTAFYLCASSILGAGEQFFGPGTRLTVL.

About this clone: The CDR3 extends 3 residues past the end of the read, so its final part is completed from the germline J gene. The rearrangement links TRBV2 to TRBJ1-1; weak D call: TRBD1 (5 bases). The germline V gene has CDR1 SNHLY and CDR2 FYNNEI. V dropped 5 bases and J dropped 0 bases, with 7 bases sitting between them. The CDR3 loop spans 13 amino acids. The DNA read from the CDR3 is TGTGCCAGCAGTCCGACAGTGAACACTGAA. It specifies CASSPTVNTE. The entire CDR3 sequence reads CASSPTVNTEAFF.

Concerning this clone: Read coverage stops 3 residues before the CDR3 terminus; the germline J gene supplies the remainder. This sequence joins TRBV7-9 and TRBJ2-7; TRBD1 agrees at 7 bases. The V gene end was trimmed by 5 bases and the J gene end by 3 bases; junction bases not matched to a gene: 4. Germline CDR1 and CDR2: SEHNR and FQNEAQ (reference sequence). This CDR3 is 13 amino acids long. The covered CDR3 bases are TGTGCCAGCAGCAAGGGACAGAACTACGAG. It specifies CASSKGQNYE. The entire CDR3 protein is CASSKGQNYEQYF.

Notes on this clone: Coverage ceases 3 residues before the CDR3 finishes, and the germline J gene fills in the end. The chain is built from TRBV19 and TRBJ1-5, with D hard to call. The CDR3 has 14 residues. Germline loops: CDR1 LNHDA, CDR2 SQIVND (reference sequence). Trimming took 1 base from V and 2 from J, leaving 6 bases between them. The CDR3 protein is CASSIVPGNQPQHF. The covered CDR3 bases are TGTGCCAGTAGTATAGTGCCAGGCAATCAGCCC.

As regards this clone: The observed sequence ends 3 residues before the CDR3 terminus, with the missing tail filled in from the germline J gene. This rearrangement joins TRBV20-1 to TRBJ2-5; 12 nucleotides align to TRBD2. The length of the CDR3 is 19 residues. With V trimmed by 0 bases and J by 4 bases, 15 bases remained unmatched. Germline V gene data show CDR1 as DFQATT and CDR2 as SNEGSKA (reference sequence). CDR3 bases read: TGCAGTGCTAGAGATTATCCTAGCGGGAGGGCCTCCACGGGAGAGACC. Its protein is CSARDYPSGRASTGET. The CDR3, in full, reads CSARDYPSGRASTGETQYF.